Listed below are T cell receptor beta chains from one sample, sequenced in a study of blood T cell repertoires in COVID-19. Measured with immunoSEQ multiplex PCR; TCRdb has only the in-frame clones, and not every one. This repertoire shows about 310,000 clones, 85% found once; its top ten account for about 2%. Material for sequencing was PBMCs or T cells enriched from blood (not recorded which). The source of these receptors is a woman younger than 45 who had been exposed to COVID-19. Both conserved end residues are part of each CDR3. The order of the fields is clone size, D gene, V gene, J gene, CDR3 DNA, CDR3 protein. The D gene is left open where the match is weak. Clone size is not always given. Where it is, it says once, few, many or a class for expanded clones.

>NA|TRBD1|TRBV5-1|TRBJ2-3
TGCGCCAGCAGCTCGACAGGGTCGGATACGCAGTATTTT
CASSSTGSDTQYF
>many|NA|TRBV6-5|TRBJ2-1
TGTGCCAGCAGTTCGCACGGCTTCTCAGGGGACCAAAATCTCTTC
CASSSHGFSGDQNLF
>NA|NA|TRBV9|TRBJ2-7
TGTGCCAGCAGCGTGGGGCAGGAGACTTGGCAGTACTTC
CASSVGQETWQYF
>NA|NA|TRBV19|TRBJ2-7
TGTGCCAGTAGTAGAGGCGACGAGCAGTACTTC
CASSRGDEQYF
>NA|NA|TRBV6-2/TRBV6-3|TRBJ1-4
TGTGCCAGCAGCCTAGCGGGTCGTAATGAAAAACTGTTTTTT
CASSLAGRNEKLFF
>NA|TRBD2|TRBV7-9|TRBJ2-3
TGTGCCAGCAGCGAGACTAGCGGGGTTAACACAGATACGCAGTATTTT
CASSETSGVNTDTQYF
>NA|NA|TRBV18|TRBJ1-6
TGTGCCAGCTCACCCGGCCTGGAGTATAATTCACCCCTCCACTTT
CASSPGLEYNSPLHF
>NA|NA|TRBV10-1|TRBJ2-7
TGCGCCCAGGACAGCTCCTACGAGCAGTACTTC
CAQDSSYEQYF
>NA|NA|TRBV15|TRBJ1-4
TGTGCCACCAGCAGAGATCGCGGAAGTGAAAAACTGTTTTTT
CATSRDRGSEKLFF
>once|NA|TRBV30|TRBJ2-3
TGTGCCTGGAGTGTCGTGCTTTTGGGGGGAGGTACCCCTATCGGCACTAGTTATACGCAGTATTTT
CAWSVVLLGGGTPIGTSYTQYF
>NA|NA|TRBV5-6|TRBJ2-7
TGTGCCAGCAGCTTCGGCCTACAGGGAAGCTCCTACGAGCAGTACTTC
CASSFGLQGSSYEQYF
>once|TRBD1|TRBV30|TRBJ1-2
TGTGCCTGGATGCCAGGGGGCCATGGCTACACCTTC
CAWMPGGHGYTF
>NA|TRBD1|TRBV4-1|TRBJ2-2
TGCGCCAGCAGCCAAGTCCCCGGGACAGGGAACACCGGGGAGCTGTTTTTT
CASSQVPGTGNTGELFF
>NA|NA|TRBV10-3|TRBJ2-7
TGTGCCATCAGTAAGGACAGAAATCCCTACGAGCAGTACTTC
CAISKDRNPYEQYF
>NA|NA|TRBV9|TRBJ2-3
TGTGCCAGCAGCCTGGAAGGGGGCACAGATACGCAGTATTTT
CASSLEGGTDTQYF
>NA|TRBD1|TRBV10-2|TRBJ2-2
TGCGCCAGCAGTGTAACAGGGGGCTACACCGGGGAGCTGTTTTTT
CASSVTGGYTGELFF
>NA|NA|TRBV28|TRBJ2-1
TGTGCCAGCAGTTTAGTCGGGAGCGCATATGAGCAGTTCTTC
CASSLVGSAYEQFF
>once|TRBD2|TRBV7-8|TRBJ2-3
TGTGCCAGCAGCTTATCTAGCGGTAGCACAGATACGCAGTATTTT
CASSLSSGSTDTQYF
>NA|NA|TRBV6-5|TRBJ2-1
TGTGCCAGCAGGGGCCCGGGGGTATCCTACAATGAGCAGTTCTTC
CASRGPGVSYNEQFF
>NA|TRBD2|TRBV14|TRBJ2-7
TGTGCCAGCAGCCAAGTTGGGAGGGCGGGCTACGAGCAGTACTTC
CASSQVGRAGYEQYF
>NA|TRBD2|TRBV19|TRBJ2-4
TGTGCCAGTAGTATCAGAGCGGGGGGGCCCGTCATTCAGTACTTC
CASSIRAGGPVIQYF
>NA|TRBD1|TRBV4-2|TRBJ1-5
TGTGCCAGCAGCCAGGGGGCGGACAGGGAAGAACAGCCCCAGCATTTT
CASSQGADREEQPQHF
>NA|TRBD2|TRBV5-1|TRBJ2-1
TGCGCCAGCAGCTTGCCAGCGGGAGTCGGGAATGAGCAGTTCTTC
CASSLPAGVGNEQFF
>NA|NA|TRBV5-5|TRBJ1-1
TGTGCCAGCAGCTTGGGACAGGCCTTGAACACTGAAGCTTTCTTT
CASSLGQALNTEAFF
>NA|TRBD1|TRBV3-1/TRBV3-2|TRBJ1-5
TGTGCCAGCAGCCAGGATCAGGGGGCTTATCAGCCCCAGCATTTT
CASSQDQGAYQPQHF
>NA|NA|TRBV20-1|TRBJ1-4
TGCAGTGCTAGTCTTGGAGGAGCTAATGAAAAACTGTTTTTT
CSASLGGANEKLFF
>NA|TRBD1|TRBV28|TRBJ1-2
TGTGCCAGCAGGGGCACAGGGGGCTCCTCTAACTATGGCTACACCTTC
CASRGTGGSSNYGYTF
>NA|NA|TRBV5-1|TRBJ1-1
TGCGCCAGCAGCTTTCTTACCGGCACTGAAGCTTTCTTT
CASSFLTGTEAFF
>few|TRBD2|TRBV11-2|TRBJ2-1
TGTGCCAGCAGCTTAGCCGGGGGCCCGGGAGGGAATGAGCAGTTCTTC
CASSLAGGPGGNEQFF
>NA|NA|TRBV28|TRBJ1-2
TGTGCCAGCAGTACTCCTGCAGGGAACTATGGCTACACCTTC
CASSTPAGNYGYTF
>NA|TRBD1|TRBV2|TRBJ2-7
TGTGCCAGCATCCCTACAGGGGGGTTAACCTACGAGCAGTACTTC
CASIPTGGLTYEQYF
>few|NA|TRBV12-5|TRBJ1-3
TGTGCTAGTGTCCTGGGGATCCTCAATCGGGAGGGAAACACCATATATTTT
CASVLGILNREGNTIYF
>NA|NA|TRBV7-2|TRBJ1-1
TGTGCCAGCAGCACCGAGGGCCGGCCGAGCACTGAAGCTTTCTTT
CASSTEGRPSTEAFF
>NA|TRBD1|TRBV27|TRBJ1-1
TGTGCCAGTACCAACAGGGGAGTTGACACTGAAGCTTTCTTT
CASTNRGVDTEAFF
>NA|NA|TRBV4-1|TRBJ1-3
TGCGCCAGCAGCCAAGTAATAGCCCCAAGAGGAAACACCATATATTTT
CASSQVIAPRGNTIYF
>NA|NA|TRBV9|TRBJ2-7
TGTGCCAGCAGCGTAGGGGACAAAGTATACGAGCAGTACTTC
CASSVGDKVYEQYF
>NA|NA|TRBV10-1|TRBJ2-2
TGCGCCAGCAGTCCACAGGATTTCGGGGAGCTGTTTTTT
CASSPQDFGELFF
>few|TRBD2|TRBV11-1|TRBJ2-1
TGTGCCAGCAGCTCCAGCGGGAGGAGGTCCTACAATGAGCAGTTCTTC
CASSSSGRRSYNEQFF
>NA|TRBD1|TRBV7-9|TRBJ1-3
TGTGCCAGCAGTGGACAGGGGTGGGGAAACACCATATATTTT
CASSGQGWGNTIYF
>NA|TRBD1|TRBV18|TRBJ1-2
TGTGCCAGCTCACCCGGGACAGGGTCTGGCTATGGCTACACCTTC
CASSPGTGSGYGYTF
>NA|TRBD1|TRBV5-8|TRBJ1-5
TGTGCCAGCAGCTCAATACAGGGGTATCAGCCCCAGCATTTT
CASSSIQGYQPQHF
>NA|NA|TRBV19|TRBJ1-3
TGTGCCAGTAGTAAGGGACACTCTGGAAACACCATATATTTT
CASSKGHSGNTIYF
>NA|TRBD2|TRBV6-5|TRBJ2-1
TGTGCCAGCAGACTGACTAGCGGGGGTTACAATGAGCAGTTCTTC
CASRLTSGGYNEQFF
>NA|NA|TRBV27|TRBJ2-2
TGTGCCAGCAGTTTTAGGGGGACCGGGGAGCTGTTTTTT
CASSFRGTGELFF
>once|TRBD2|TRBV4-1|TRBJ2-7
TGCGCCAGCAGCCCATTGCCGGGACTAGCGGGAGACGAGCAGTACTTC
CASSPLPGLAGDEQYF
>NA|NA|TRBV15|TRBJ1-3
TGTGCCACCAGCCCCCCCGGGACTGCAGGAAACACCATATATTTT
CATSPPGTAGNTIYF
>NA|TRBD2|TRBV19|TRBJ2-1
TGTGCCACAGGGATTAGCGGGGACTTCTACAATGAGCAGTTCTTC
CATGISGDFYNEQFF
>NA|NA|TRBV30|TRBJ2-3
TGTGCCTGGAGCGACCCGCGGATCAGCACAGATACGCAGTATTTT
CAWSDPRISTDTQYF
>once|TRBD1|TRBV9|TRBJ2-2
TGTGCCAGCAGCGTAAGACAGGGCGCGAACACCGGGGAGCTGTTTTTT
CASSVRQGANTGELFF
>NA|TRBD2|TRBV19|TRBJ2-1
TGTGCCAGTAGGAAGCTAGCGGGGCTTGACAATGAGCAGTTCTTC
CASRKLAGLDNEQFF
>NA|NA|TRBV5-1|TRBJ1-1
TGCGCCAGCAGCTTGGTTTCCGGGATTGAGACTGAAGCTTTCTTT
CASSLVSGIETEAFF
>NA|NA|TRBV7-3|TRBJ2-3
TGTGCCAGCAGCTTGGGCCCAAACACAGATACGCAGTATTTT
CASSLGPNTDTQYF
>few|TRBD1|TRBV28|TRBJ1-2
TGTGCCAGCAGTACAGGGGAAAGAGGCTACACCTTC
CASSTGERGYTF
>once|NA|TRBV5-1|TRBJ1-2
TGCGCCAGCAGCTTGGGAGAAGGGGCAGAGTGCACCTTC
CASSLGEGAECTF
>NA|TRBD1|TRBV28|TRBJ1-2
TGTGCCAGCAGTCCCCCCCCGGGACAGGGGACAGGAGATGGCTACACCTTC
CASSPPPGQGTGDGYTF
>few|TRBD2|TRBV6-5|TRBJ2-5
TGTGCCAGCAGTCTTCACTCGGGAGGGGGAGCGGTCCAGTACTTC
CASSLHSGGGAVQYF
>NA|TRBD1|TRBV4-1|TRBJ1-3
TGCGCCAGCACACAGGGGGGATTTGGAAACACCATATATTTT
CASTQGGFGNTIYF
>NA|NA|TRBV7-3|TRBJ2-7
TGTGCCAGCAGCTTAGACGGGGGATCCGCCTACGAGCAGTACTTC
CASSLDGGSAYEQYF